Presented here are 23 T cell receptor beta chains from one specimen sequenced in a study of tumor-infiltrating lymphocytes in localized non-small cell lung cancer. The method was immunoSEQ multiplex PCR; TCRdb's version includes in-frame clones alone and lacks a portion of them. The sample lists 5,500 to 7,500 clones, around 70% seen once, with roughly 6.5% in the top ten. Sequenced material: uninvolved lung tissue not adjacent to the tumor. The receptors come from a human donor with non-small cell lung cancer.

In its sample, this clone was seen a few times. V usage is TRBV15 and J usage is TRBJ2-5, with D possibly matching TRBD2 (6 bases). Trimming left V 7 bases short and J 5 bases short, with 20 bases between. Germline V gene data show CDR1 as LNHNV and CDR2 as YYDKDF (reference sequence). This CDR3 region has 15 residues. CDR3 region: CATTLGGVLQETQYF. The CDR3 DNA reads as TGTGCCACCACCCTCGGGGGTGTCCTCCAGGAGACCCAGTACTTC.

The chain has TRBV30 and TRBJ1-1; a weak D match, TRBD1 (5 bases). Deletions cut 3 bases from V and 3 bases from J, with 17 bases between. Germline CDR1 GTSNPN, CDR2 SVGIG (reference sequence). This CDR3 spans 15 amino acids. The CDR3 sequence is CAWRGGMGPYTEAFF. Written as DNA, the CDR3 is TGTGCCTGGAGGGGGGGGATGGGCCCTTACACTGAAGCTTTCTTT.

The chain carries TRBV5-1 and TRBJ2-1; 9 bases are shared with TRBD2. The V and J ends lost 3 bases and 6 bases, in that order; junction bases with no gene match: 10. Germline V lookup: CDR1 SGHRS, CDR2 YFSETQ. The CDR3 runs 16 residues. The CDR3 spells CASSSGTSKGLNEQFF. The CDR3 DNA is TGCGCCAGCAGCTCTGGGACTAGCAAAGGCCTCAATGAGCAGTTCTTC.

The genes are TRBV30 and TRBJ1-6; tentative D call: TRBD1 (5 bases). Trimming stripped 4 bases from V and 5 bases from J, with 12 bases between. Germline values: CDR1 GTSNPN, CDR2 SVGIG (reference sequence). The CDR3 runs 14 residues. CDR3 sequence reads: CAWNLDTNNSPLHF. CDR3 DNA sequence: TGTGCCTGGAACCTGGACACCAATAATTCACCCCTCCACTTT.

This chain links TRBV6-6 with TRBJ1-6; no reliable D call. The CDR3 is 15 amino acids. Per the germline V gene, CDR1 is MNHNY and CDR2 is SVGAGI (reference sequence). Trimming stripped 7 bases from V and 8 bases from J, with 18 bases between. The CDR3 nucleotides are TGTGCCAGCACCCCGTCGGGGAGATTTCATTCACCCCTCCACTTT. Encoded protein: CASTPSGRFHSPLHF.

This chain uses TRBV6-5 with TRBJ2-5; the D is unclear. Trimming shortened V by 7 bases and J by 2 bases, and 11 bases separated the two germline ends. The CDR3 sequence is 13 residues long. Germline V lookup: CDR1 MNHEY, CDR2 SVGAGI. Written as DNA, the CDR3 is TGTGCCAGCACCAGTGCGGAGCAAGAGACCCAGTACTTC. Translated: CASTSAEQETQYF.

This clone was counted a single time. CDR3 sequence: CASSQDGKKNQPQHF. CDR3 nucleotides: TGTGCCAGCAGCCAAGATGGGAAGAAAAACCAGCCCCAGCATTTT. This chain uses TRBV4-2 with TRBJ1-5; D is unresolved. The CDR3 length is 15 residues. V was shortened by 0 bases and J by 7 bases, with 13 bases between the two germline ends. Germline loops: CDR1 LGHNA, CDR2 YNFKEQ.

CDR3 DNA: TGCAGCGCAACCGGGACAGAAGCAGTGACCGAGCAGTACTTC. This codes for CSATGTEAVTEQYF. The chain employs TRBV29-1 and TRBJ2-7, with 7 positions matching TRBD1. Germline values: CDR1 SQVTM, CDR2 ANQGSEA. The CDR3 runs 14 residues. Trimming removed 7 bases from V and 6 bases from J; junction bases left unmatched: 15.

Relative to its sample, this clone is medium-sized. The CDR3 DNA reads TGTGCCAGCAGCTTGTTAGAGCGCAATCAGCCCCAGCATTTT. Translating gives CASSLLERNQPQHF. The chain joins TRBV5-5 to TRBJ1-5; D remains ambiguous. This CDR3 spans 14 amino acids. The germline gives CDR1 SGHKS, CDR2 YYEKEE (reference sequence). The V end was cut by 1 base, the J end by 2 bases, with 7 bases between. Variable domain in full (rest from reference TRBV5-5 and TRBJ1-5): DAGVTQSPTHLIKTRGQQVTLRCSPISGHKSVSWYQQVLGQGPQFIFQYYEKEERGRGNFPDRFSARQFPNYSSELNVNALLLGDSALYLCASSLLERNQPQHFGDGTRLSIL.

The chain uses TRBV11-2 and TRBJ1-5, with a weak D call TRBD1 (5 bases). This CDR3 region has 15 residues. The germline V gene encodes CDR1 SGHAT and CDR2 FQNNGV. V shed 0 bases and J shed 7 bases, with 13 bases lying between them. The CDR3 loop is CASSLESGTSQPQHF. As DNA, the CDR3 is TGTGCCAGCAGCTTAGAGTCAGGGACGTCCCAGCCCCAGCATTTT. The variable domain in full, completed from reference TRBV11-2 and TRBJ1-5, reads EAGVAQSPRYKIIEKRQSVAFWCNPISGHATLYWYQQILGQGPKLLIQFQNNGVVDDSQLPKDRFSAERLKGVDSTLKIQPAKLEDSAVYLCASSLESGTSQPQHFGDGTRLSIL.

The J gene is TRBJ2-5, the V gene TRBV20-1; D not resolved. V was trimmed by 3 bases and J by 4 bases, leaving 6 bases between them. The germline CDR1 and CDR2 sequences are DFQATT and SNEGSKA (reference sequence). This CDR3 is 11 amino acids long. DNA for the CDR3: TGCAGTGCTAGCAAGGGAGAGACCCAGTACTTC. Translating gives CSASKGETQYF.

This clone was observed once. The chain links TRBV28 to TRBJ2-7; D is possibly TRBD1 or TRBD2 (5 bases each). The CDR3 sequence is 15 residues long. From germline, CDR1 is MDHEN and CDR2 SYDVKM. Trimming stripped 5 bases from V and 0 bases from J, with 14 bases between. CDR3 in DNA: TGTGCCAGCAGTGATCGGGGCAGCCGCTCCTACGAGCAGTACTTC. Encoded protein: CASSDRGSRSYEQYF.

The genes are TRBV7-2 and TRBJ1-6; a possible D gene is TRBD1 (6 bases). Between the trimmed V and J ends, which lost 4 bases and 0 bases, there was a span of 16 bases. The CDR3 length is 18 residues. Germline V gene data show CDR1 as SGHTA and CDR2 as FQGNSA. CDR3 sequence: CASSSRRDTYSYNSPLHF. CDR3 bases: TGTGCCAGCAGCTCCAGAAGGGACACTTACTCCTATAATTCACCCCTCCACTTT.

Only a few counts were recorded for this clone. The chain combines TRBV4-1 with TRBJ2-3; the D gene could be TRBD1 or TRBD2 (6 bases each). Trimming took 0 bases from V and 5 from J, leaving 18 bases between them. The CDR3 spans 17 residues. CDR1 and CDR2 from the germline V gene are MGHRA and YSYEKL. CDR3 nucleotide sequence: TGCGCCAGCAGCCAAGATAGGGCAAGGGGGGACGGAGATACGCAGTATTTT. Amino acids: CASSQDRARGDGDTQYF.

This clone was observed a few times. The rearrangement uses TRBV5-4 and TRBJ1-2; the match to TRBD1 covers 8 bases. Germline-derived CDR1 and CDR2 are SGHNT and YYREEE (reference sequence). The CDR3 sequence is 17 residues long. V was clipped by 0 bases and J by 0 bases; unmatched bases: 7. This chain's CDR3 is CASSLAGQGAANYGYTF. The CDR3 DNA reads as TGTGCCAGCAGCTTGGCCGGTCAGGGGGCGGCTAACTATGGCTACACCTTC.

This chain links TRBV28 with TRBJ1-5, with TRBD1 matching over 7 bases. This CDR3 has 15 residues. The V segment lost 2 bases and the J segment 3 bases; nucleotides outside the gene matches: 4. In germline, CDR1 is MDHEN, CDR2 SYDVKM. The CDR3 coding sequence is TGTGCCAGCAGTTTAATGGGACAGTCCAATCAGCCCCAGCATTTT. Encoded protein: CASSLMGQSNQPQHF.

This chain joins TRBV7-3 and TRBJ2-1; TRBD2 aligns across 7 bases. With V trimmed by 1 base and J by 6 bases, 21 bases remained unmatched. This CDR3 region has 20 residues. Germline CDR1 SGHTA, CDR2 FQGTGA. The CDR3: CASSLKGQKTSPLLVNEQFF. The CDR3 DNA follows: TGTGCCAGCAGCTTAAAAGGGCAGAAGACTAGCCCGCTGTTGGTCAATGAGCAGTTCTTC. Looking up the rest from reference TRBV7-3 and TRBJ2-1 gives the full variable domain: GAGVSQTPSNKVTEKGKYVELRCDPISGHTALYWYRQSLGQGPEFLIYFQGTGAADDSGLPNDRFFAVRPEGSVSTLKIQRTERGDSAVYLCASSLKGQKTSPLLVNEQFFGPGTRLTVL.

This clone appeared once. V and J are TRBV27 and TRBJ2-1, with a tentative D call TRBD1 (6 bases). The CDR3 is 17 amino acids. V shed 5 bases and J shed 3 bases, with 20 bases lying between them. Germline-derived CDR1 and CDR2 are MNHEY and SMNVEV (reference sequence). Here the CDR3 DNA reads TGTGCCAGCAGTCTAACAAAAACAGGGAGACTCTACAATGAGCAGTTCTTC. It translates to CASSLTKTGRLYNEQFF.

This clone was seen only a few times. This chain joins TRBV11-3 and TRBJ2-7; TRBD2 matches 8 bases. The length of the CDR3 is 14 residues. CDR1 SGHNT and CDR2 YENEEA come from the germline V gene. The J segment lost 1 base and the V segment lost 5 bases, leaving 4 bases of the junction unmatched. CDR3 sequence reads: CASSVTSDSYEQYF. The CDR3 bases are TGTGCCAGCAGCGTGACTAGCGATTCCTACGAGCAGTACTTC.

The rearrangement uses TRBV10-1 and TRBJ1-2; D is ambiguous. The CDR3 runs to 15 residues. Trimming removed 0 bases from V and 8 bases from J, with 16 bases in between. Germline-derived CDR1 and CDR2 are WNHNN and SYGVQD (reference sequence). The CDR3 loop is CASSESRQDPIGYTF. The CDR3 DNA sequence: TGCGCCAGCAGTGAGTCGCGGCAGGACCCTATCGGCTACACCTTC.

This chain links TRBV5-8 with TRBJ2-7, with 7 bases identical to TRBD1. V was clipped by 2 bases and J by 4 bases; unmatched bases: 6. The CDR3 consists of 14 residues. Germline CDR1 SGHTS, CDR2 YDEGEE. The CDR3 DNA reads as TGTGCCAGCAGCTTTGGACAGGAGGATTACGAGCAGTACTTC. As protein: CASSFGQEDYEQYF.

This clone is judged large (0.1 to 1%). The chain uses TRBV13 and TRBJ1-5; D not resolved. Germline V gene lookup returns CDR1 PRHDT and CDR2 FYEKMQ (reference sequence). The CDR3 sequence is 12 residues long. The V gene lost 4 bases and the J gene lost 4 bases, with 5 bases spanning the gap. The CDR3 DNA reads TGTGCCAGCAGCTGGGGAAATCAGCCCCAGCATTTT. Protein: CASSWGNQPQHF.

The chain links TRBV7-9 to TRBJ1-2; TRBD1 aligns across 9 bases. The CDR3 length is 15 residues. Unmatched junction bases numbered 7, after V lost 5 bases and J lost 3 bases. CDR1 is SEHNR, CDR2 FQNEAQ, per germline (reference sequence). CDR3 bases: TGTGCCAGCAGCCCCGCGGACAGGGGATACTATGGCTACACCTTC. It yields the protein CASSPADRGYYGYTF.